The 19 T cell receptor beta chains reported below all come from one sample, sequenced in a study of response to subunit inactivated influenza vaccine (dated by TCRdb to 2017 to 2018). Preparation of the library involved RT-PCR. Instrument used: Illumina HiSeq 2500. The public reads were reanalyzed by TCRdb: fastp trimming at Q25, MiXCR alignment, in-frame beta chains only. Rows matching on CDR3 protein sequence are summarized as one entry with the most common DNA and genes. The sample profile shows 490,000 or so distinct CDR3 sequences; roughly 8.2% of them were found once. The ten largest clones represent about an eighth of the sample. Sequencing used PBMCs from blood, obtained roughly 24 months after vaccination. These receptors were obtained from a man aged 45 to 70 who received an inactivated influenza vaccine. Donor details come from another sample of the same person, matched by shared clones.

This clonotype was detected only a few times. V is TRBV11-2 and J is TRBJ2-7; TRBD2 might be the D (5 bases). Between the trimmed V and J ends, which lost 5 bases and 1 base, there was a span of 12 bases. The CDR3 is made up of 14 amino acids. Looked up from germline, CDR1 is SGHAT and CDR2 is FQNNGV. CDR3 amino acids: CASSPRTLSYEQYF. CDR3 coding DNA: TGTGCCAGCAGCCCACGGACTCTTTCCTACGAGCAGTACTTC.

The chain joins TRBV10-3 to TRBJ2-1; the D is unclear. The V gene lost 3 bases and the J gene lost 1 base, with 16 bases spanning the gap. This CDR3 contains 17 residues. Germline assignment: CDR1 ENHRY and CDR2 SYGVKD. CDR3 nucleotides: TGTGCCATCAGTGATAGAGATGCTATTTTTTCCTACAATGAGCAGTTCTTC. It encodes CAISDRDAIFSYNEQFF.

For the CDR3, the DNA is TGTGCCAGCAGCTTAGACTTGATACACTTAGCGGTTACCTACGAGCAGTACTTC. Its translation: CASSLDLIHLAVTYEQYF. The chain has TRBV11-2 and TRBJ2-7; D is possibly TRBD2 (6 bases). CDR1 and CDR2 from the germline V gene are SGHAT and FQNNGV. The CDR3 loop spans 18 amino acids. Trimming shortened V by 0 bases and J by 2 bases, and 20 bases separated the two germline ends. The entire variable domain, with the rest obtained from reference TRBV11-2 and TRBJ2-7, is as follows: EAGVAQSPRYKIIEKRQSVAFWCNPISGHATLYWYQQILGQGPKLLIQFQNNGVVDDSQLPKDRFSAERLKGVDSTLKIQPAKLEDSAVYLCASSLDLIHLAVTYEQYFGPGTRLTVT.

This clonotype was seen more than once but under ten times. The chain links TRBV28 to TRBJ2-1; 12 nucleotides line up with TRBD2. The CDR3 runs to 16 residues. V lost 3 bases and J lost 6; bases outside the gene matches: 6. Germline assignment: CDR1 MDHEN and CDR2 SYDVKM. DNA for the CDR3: TGTGCCAGCAGTTTGCCTCTAGCGGGAGGGCCCAATGAGCAGTTCTTC. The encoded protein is CASSLPLAGGPNEQFF.

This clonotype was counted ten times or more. CDR3 DNA sequence: TGTGCCAGCAGCTTCTCAGGCCGAGAGCAGTTCTTC. It translates to CASSFSGREQFF. V and J are TRBV5-5 and TRBJ2-1; D unclear. CDR3 length: 12 amino acids. Trimming shortened V by 2 bases and J by 10 bases, and 10 bases separated the two germline ends. Looked up from germline, CDR1 is SGHKS and CDR2 is YYEKEE (reference sequence).

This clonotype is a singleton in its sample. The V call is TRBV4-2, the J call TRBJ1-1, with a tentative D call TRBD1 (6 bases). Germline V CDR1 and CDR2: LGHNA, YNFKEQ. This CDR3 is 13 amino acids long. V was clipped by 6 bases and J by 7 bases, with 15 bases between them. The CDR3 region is CASSPRGSNEAFF. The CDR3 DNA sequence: TGTGCCAGCAGTCCCAGGGGAAGCAATGAAGCTTTCTTT.

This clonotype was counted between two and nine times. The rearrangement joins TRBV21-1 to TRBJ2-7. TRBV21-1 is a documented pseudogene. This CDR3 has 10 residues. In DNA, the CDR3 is TGTGCCAGCAGCACTGGCGAGCAGTACTTC. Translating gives CASSTGEQYF.

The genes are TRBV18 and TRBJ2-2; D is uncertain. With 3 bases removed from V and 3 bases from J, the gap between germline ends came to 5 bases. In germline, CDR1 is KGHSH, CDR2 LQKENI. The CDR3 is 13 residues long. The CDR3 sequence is CASSPPHTGELFF. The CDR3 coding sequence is TGTGCCAGCTCACCGCCCCACACCGGGGAGCTGTTTTTT.

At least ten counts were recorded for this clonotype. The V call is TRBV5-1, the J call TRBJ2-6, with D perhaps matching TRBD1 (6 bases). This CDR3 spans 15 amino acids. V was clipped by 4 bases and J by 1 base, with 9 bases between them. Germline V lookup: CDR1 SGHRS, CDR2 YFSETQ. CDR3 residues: CASSVQGSGANVLTF. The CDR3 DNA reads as TGCGCCAGCAGCGTACAGGGTTCTGGGGCCAACGTCCTGACTTTC.

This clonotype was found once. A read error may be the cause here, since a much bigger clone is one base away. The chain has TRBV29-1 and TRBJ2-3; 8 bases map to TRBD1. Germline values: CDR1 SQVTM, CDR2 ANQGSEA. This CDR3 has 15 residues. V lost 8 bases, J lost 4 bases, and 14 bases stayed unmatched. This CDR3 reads CSHTSGQGSPDTQYF. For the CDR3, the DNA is TGCAGCCATACTTCTGGACAGGGTAGCCCAGATACGCAGTATTTT.

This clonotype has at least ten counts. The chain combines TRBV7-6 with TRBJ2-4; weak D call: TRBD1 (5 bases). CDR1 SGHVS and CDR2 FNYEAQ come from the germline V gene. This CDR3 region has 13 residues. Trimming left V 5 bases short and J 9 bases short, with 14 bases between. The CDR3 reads CASSASTDAIQYF. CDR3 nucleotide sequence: TGTGCCAGCAGCGCCTCGACAGACGCCATTCAGTACTTC.

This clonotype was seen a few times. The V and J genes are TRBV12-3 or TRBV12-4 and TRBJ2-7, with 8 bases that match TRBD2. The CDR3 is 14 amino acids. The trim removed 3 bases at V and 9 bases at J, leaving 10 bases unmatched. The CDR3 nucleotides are TGTGCCAGCAGTTTTTCCAGCGGGGGTTCGGGGCAGTACTTC. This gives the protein CASSFSSGGSGQYF.

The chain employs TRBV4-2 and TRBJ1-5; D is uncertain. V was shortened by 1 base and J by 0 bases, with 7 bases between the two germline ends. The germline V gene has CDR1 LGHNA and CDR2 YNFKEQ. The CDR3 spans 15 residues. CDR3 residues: CASSQVHPSNQPQHF. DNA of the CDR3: TGTGCCAGCAGCCAAGTTCACCCTAGCAATCAGCCCCAGCATTTT.

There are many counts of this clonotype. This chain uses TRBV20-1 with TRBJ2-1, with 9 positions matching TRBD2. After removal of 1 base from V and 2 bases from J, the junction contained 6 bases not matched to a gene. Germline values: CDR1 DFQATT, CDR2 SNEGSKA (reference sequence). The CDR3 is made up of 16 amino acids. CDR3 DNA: TGCAGTGCTAGAGGTTTAGCGGGGGCCGCCTACAATGAGCAGTTCTTC. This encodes CSARGLAGAAYNEQFF.

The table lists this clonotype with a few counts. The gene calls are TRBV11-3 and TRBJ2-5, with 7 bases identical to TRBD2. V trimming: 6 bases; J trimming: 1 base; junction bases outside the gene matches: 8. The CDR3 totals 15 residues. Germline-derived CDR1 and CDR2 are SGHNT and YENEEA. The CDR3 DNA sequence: TGTGCCAGCAGACCTAGCGGTGAGATCCAAGAGACCCAGTACTTC. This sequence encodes CASRPSGEIQETQYF.

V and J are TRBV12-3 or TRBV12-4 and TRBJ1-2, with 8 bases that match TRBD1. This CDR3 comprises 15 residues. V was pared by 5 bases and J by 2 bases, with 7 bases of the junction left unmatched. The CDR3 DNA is TGTGCCAGCAGTCCTTCGGACAGGGCGAACTATGGCTACACCTTC. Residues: CASSPSDRANYGYTF.

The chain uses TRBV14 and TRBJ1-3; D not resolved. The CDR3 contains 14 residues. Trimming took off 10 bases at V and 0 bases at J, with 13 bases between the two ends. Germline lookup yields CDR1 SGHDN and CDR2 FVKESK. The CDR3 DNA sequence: TGTGCCACCCTGGGCGGCCTCTCTGGAAACACCATATATTTT. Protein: CATLGGLSGNTIYF.

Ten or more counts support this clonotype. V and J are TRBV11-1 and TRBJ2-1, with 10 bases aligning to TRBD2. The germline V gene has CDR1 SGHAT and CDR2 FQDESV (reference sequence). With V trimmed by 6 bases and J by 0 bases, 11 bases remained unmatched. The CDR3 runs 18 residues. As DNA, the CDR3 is TGTGCCAGCAGTTCAACTAGCGGGACGGCGAGCTCCTACAATGAGCAGTTCTTC. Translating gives CASSSTSGTASSYNEQFF.

The CDR3 DNA is TGCGCCAGCAGCCAAGATTGGGGGACACTAGCCAAAAACATTCAGTACTTC. This translates into CASSQDWGTLAKNIQYF. The V gene is TRBV4-3, the J gene TRBJ2-4; TRBD1 is a possible D gene (6 bases). CDR1 and CDR2 from the germline V gene are LGHNA and YSLEER. V lost 0 bases and J 0 bases, leaving 12 bases between the germline ends. The CDR3 extends over 17 amino acids.